Below are 24 T cell receptor beta chains sequenced from a single sample in a study of blood T cell repertoires in COVID-19. The protocol was immunoSEQ multiplex PCR, while the TCRdb copy is restricted to in-frame clones and leaves out a portion. The sample lists under 150,000 clones, around 89% occurring once. The sequenced sample was peripheral blood. The receptor source for this set is a human donor in a cohort sampled during active COVID-19.

This chain connects TRBV11-2 to TRBJ2-5; 11 bases line up with TRBD1. Germline loops: CDR1 SGHAT, CDR2 FQNNGV. The V gene end was trimmed by 10 bases and the J gene end by 5 bases; junction bases not matched to a gene: 6. The CDR3 extends over 13 amino acids. Written as DNA, the CDR3 is TGTGCCACCCGGACAGGGGGCTTTGAGACCCAGTACTTC. Translated, it gives CATRTGGFETQYF. Using reference TRBV11-2 and TRBJ2-5 for the parts outside the CDR3, the full variable domain is EAGVAQSPRYKIIEKRQSVAFWCNPISGHATLYWYQQILGQGPKLLIQFQNNGVVDDSQLPKDRFSAERLKGVDSTLKIQPAKLEDSAVYLCATRTGGFETQYFGPGTRLLVL.

The V gene is TRBV5-1, the J gene TRBJ2-1, with D possibly TRBD2 on 5 matching bases. This CDR3 is built from 16 residues. From germline, CDR1 is SGHRS and CDR2 YFSETQ. Trimming stripped 4 bases from V and 0 bases from J, with 14 bases between. The CDR3 DNA follows: TGCGCCAGCAGCCCGCCCAGCGCGGGCTCCTACAATGAGCAGTTCTTC. This translates into CASSPPSAGSYNEQFF.

The chain carries TRBV7-2 and TRBJ1-5; D is uncertain. The CDR3 runs to 14 residues. Germline CDR1 is SGHTA and CDR2 is FQGNSA. The V gene lost 4 bases and the J gene lost 0 bases, with 7 bases spanning the gap. CDR3 residues: CASSSSGSNQPQHF. The DNA for the CDR3 is TGTGCCAGCAGCTCGTCGGGTAGCAATCAGCCCCAGCATTTT.

The rearrangement uses TRBV4-1 and TRBJ2-2, with 7 positions matching TRBD1. V lost 7 bases, J lost 0 bases, and 8 bases stayed unmatched. CDR3 length: 16 residues. Germline CDR1 and CDR2: MGHRA and YSYEKL. The CDR3 spells CASTLHGTANTGELFF. The CDR3 DNA reads as TGCGCCAGCACCCTACACGGGACAGCGAACACCGGGGAGCTGTTTTTT.

This sequence joins TRBV15 and TRBJ2-3, with 11 positions matching TRBD1. With 5 bases clipped from V and 8 bases from J, the junction kept 9 bases outside the gene matches. Germline assignment: CDR1 LNHNV and CDR2 YYDKDF (reference sequence). The CDR3 covers 15 residues. DNA for the CDR3: TGTGCCACCAGCGGCCGGGACAGGGGGAAGGGTACGCAGTATTTT. It codes for CATSGRDRGKGTQYF.

The chain has TRBV11-2 and TRBJ2-1, with 7 bases fitting TRBD2. Per germline, CDR1 SGHAT and CDR2 FQNNGV. V gave up 1 base and J gave up 0 bases; unmatched junction bases: 6. This CDR3 is built from 17 residues. The CDR3 here is CASSLVGGDSSYNEQFF. CDR3 sequence (DNA): TGTGCCAGCAGCTTAGTGGGAGGGGATAGCTCCTACAATGAGCAGTTCTTC.

The chain recombines TRBV12-3 or TRBV12-4 with TRBJ1-5; possibly TRBD1 for D (5 bases). The CDR3 consists of 13 residues. Trimming cost V 8 bases and J 0 bases, with 8 bases left between them. The CDR3 coding sequence is TGTGCCAGCGGGGGGACTAGCAATCAGCCCCAGCATTTT. The encoded protein is CASGGTSNQPQHF.

The rearrangement joins TRBV5-4 to TRBJ1-2; 7 nucleotides align to TRBD1. The V and J ends lost 6 bases and 4 bases, in that order; junction bases with no gene match: 6. Germline values: CDR1 SGHNT, CDR2 YYREEE (reference sequence). CDR3 length: 13 residues. In DNA form, the CDR3 reads TGTGCCAGCAAGAGACAGGGAGGCTATGGCTACACCTTC. Translated: CASKRQGGYGYTF.

The J gene is TRBJ1-5, the V gene TRBV6-5, with D perhaps matching TRBD1 (6 bases). CDR3 length: 14 residues. Per the germline V gene, CDR1 is MNHEY and CDR2 is SVGAGI. The V end was cut by 7 bases, the J end by 0 bases, with 10 bases between. The CDR3 region is CASKWTASNQPQHF. CDR3 coding DNA: TGTGCCAGCAAGTGGACAGCTAGCAATCAGCCCCAGCATTTT.

The gene calls are TRBV4-1 and TRBJ1-1, with D possibly being TRBD1 (5 bases). The CDR3 contains 14 residues. The germline V gene has CDR1 MGHRA and CDR2 YSYEKL. V was cut by 1 base and J by 4 bases, with 10 bases left in between. CDR3 in amino acids: CASSQGRGATEAFF. The CDR3 DNA reads TGCGCCAGCAGCCAAGGAAGGGGTGCCACTGAAGCTTTCTTT.

The chain is built from TRBV7-3 and TRBJ2-2, with D perhaps matching TRBD2 (6 bases). V lost 7 bases, J lost 6 bases, and 12 bases lay in between. The length of the CDR3 is 13 residues. Germline V gene lookup returns CDR1 SGHTA and CDR2 FQGTGA. CDR3 in amino acids: CASTGVSSGELFF. CDR3 coding DNA: TGTGCCAGCACGGGAGTTTCATCCGGGGAGCTGTTTTTT.

The chain carries TRBV29-1 and TRBJ1-1; TRBD1 agrees at 8 bases. CDR1 is SQVTM and CDR2 is ANQGSEA in the germline V gene. The CDR3 runs 13 residues. V dropped 6 bases and J dropped 4; count of bases not matched to a gene: 7. This chain's CDR3 is CSVQGAAGTEAFF. CDR3 DNA sequence: TGCAGCGTGCAGGGGGCGGCGGGCACTGAAGCTTTCTTT.

V gene TRBV6-1 combines with J gene TRBJ1-2; tentative D call: TRBD1 (5 bases). There are 16 residues in the CDR3. Germline V gives CDR1 MNHNS, CDR2 SASEGT. Between the trimmed V and J ends, which lost 4 bases and 4 bases, there was a span of 19 bases. CDR3 nucleotide sequence: TGTGCCAGCAGTGCCCAGTCTTTATGGGGCGGCTATGGCTACACCTTC. Translation: CASSAQSLWGGYGYTF.

This rearrangement joins TRBV2 to TRBJ2-4; a weak D match, TRBD1 (6 bases). The V gene's germline CDR1 is SNHLY and CDR2 FYNNEI. The CDR3 loop spans 14 amino acids. Between the trimmed V and J ends, which lost 0 bases and 6 bases, there was a span of 9 bases. This CDR3 is CASSEAEQGNIQYF. The CDR3 nucleotides are TGTGCCAGCAGTGAAGCCGAACAGGGAAACATTCAGTACTTC.

As for this clone: A junction boundary mismatches the germline segment, possibly from a read error. The V and J genes are TRBV7-9 and TRBJ2-2; 11 nucleotides align to TRBD2. The CDR3 runs to 15 residues. Germline lookup yields CDR1 SEHNR and CDR2 FQNEAQ (reference sequence). CDR3 coding DNA: TGTGCCAGCAGCCGACTAGCGGGGACGCCGGGGGGGCTGTTTTTT. Protein product: CASSRLAGTPGGLFF.

This clone showed up just a few times. The rearrangement links TRBV6-5 to TRBJ1-1, with TRBD1 matching over 7 bases. With V trimmed by 5 bases and J by 4 bases, 4 bases remained unmatched. This CDR3 comprises 13 residues. Germline loops: CDR1 MNHEY, CDR2 SVGAGI. The DNA of the CDR3 is TGTGCCAGCAGTAAACAGGGGTCCACTGAAGCTTTCTTT. Protein sequence: CASSKQGSTEAFF.

This clone was picked up a small number of times. This chain links TRBV29-1 with TRBJ1-2; 8 bases fit TRBD1. In germline, CDR1 is SQVTM, CDR2 ANQGSEA. The V segment lost 5 bases and the J segment 6 bases; nucleotides outside the gene matches: 5. The CDR3 runs to 12 residues. As DNA, the CDR3 is TGCAGCGTTCCGGACAGGGAGGATGGCTACACCTTC. It encodes CSVPDREDGYTF.

The table lists this clone with a few counts. The chain carries TRBV3-1 (or the pseudogene TRBV3-2) and TRBJ2-7, with D maybe TRBD1 (6 bases). The CDR3 spans 14 residues. Trimming cost V 1 base and J 3 bases, with 10 bases left between them. CDR1 and CDR2 (germline): LGHDT, YNNKEL (reference sequence). The CDR3 sequence: CASSQAGQLYEQYF. CDR3 coding DNA: TGTGCCAGCAGCCAAGCGGGACAACTCTACGAGCAGTACTTC.

This rearrangement joins TRBV4-2 to TRBJ2-7, with TRBD2 matching over 7 bases. CDR1 is LGHNA and CDR2 is YNFKEQ in the germline V gene. V trimming: 1 base; J trimming: 2 bases; junction bases outside the gene matches: 14. CDR3 length: 18 residues. Written as DNA, the CDR3 is TGTGCCAGCAGCCAAGTATTGCTTGGGGGGGAGGCTGCCTACGAGCAGTACTTC. Encoded protein: CASSQVLLGGEAAYEQYF.

The chain recombines TRBV10-3 with TRBJ2-3; D is perhaps TRBD1 (5 bases). CDR1 and CDR2 from the germline V gene are ENHRY and SYGVKD. The CDR3 is 13 residues long. V shed 9 bases and J shed 0 bases, with 10 bases lying between them. CDR3 protein: CAIGAQSTDTQYF. As DNA, the CDR3 is TGTGCCATTGGGGCTCAAAGCACAGATACGCAGTATTTT.

This clone was seen more than once but under ten times. The rearrangement links TRBV7-9 to TRBJ1-3; a weak D match, TRBD1 (5 bases). Trimming cost V 8 bases and J 3 bases, with 14 bases left between them. Germline CDR1 reads SEHNR; CDR2 reads FQNEAQ (reference sequence). The CDR3 is made up of 14 amino acids. The CDR3 reads CASSTGDRGNTIYF. The DNA for the CDR3 is TGTGCCAGCTCGACGGGGGACCGTGGAAACACCATATATTTT.

This clone was detected a few times. The chain joins TRBV4-1 to TRBJ2-7; possible D gene TRBD2, 5 bases. The CDR3 runs to 17 residues. V dropped 0 bases and J dropped 2 bases, with 17 bases sitting between them. Germline CDR1 is MGHRA and CDR2 is YSYEKL. The CDR3 loop reads CASSQDISGIATYEQYF. In DNA form, the CDR3 reads TGCGCCAGCAGCCAAGATATCTCCGGGATTGCTACCTACGAGCAGTACTTC.

The rearrangement links TRBV4-1 to TRBJ1-4; possibly TRBD1 for D (6 bases). The germline CDR1 and CDR2 sequences are MGHRA and YSYEKL. The CDR3 has 14 residues. V lost 8 bases, J lost 3 bases, and 13 bases lay in between. The CDR3 sequence: CASSGERANEKLFF. DNA for the CDR3: TGCGCCAGCTCAGGGGAACGTGCTAATGAAAAACTGTTTTTT.

A few counts support this clone. The chain is built from TRBV3-1 (or the pseudogene TRBV3-2) and TRBJ1-3; no reliable D call. V shed 3 bases and J shed 2 bases, with 5 bases lying between them. CDR3 length: 13 residues. Germline CDR1 LGHDT, CDR2 YNNKEL (reference sequence). The DNA for the CDR3 is TGTGCCAGCAGCCACGGGGCTGGAAACACCATATATTTT. This gives the protein CASSHGAGNTIYF.